The clone carrying this TCR beta chain was counted at least ten times. The antigen is not known. CDR3 length: 15 amino acids. Deletions cut 2 bases from V and 9 bases from J, with 14 bases between. The data belong to a study of human T cells and chemical hapten exposure. Study at large: Diphenylcyclopropenone, dosed weekly to the scalp, was given to patients throughout the roughly 24-week study. The patients were mostly female; they had alopecia areata, totalis or universalis.

MiXCR, run by TCRdb on the RACE reads, gives a single entry per CDR3 protein. Of under 200,000 distinct CDR3 sequences listed, roughly 15% are singletons. Time point described: patch test 1, 2 weeks after DPC sensitization. Noted treatment: therapeutic diphenylcyclopropenone sensitization with weekly scalp DPC. Researchers extracted total RNA from unfractionated whole blood. Broader study findings: Alopecia affected the donors, so their immune response may differ from healthy people's.

Sequences were derived from whole blood, sampled in connection with sensitization to the hapten diphenylcyclopropenone (DPC). This TCR came from a woman in her 30s with alopecia areata. Some clones in this sample may be carry-over from other donors' samples. This chain joins TRBV12-3 or TRBV12-4 and TRBJ1-6, with no clear D. The CDR3 DNA reads TGTGCCAGCAGTTTACACCCAACGGGCGGTTCACCCCTCCACTTT. Amino acids: CASSLHPTGGSPLHF.